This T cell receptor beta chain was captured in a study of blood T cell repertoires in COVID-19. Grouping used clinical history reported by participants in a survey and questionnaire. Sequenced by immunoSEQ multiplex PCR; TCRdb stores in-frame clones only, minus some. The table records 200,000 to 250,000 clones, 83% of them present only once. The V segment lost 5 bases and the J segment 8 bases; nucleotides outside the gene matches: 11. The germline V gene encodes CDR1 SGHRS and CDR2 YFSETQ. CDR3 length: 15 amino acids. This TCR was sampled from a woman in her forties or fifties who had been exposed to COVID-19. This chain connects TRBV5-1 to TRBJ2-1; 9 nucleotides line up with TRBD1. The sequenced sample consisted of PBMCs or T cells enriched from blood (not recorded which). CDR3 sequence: CASRPRTGELDEQFF. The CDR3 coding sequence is TGCGCCAGCAGACCCCGGACAGGGGAATTGGATGAGCAGTTCTTC.